Given below is one T cell receptor beta chain in context. No antigen is known for it. The same CDR3 arises from other DNA sequences in this sample as well. Germline values: CDR1 MNHEY, CDR2 SMNVEV (reference sequence). The CDR3 spans 11 residues. The V and J ends lost 5 bases and 4 bases respectively, with 3 bases between them. PCR was performed using 60 Vbeta and 13 Jbeta primers. Clones were read by immunoSEQ multiplex PCR, and TCRdb kept only the in-frame ones, dropping some. This table holds 150,000 to 200,000 clones, approximately 86% found once. The data belong to a study of cytomegalovirus exposure and HLA in healthy donors. Study-wide points: Both high specificity and high sensitivity reportedly marked the classifier's diagnosis of cytomegalovirus status. In an earlier analysis, productive rearrangement rates for most beta V segments clustered near 87% or 30%. Some TCR beta chains (more than 150 of them) were listed as cytomegalovirus-associated. Among TCR sequences, most were rare, though some public TCRs appeared in many donors.

Sequenced: PBMCs. The TCR comes from a woman between 18 and 29 years old in good health and CMV-seronegative. The rearrangement uses TRBV27 and TRBJ2-1; no clear D gene. In DNA form, the CDR3 reads TGTGCCAGCAGTCTGTACAATGAGCAGTTCTTC. Translated, it gives CASSLYNEQFF.